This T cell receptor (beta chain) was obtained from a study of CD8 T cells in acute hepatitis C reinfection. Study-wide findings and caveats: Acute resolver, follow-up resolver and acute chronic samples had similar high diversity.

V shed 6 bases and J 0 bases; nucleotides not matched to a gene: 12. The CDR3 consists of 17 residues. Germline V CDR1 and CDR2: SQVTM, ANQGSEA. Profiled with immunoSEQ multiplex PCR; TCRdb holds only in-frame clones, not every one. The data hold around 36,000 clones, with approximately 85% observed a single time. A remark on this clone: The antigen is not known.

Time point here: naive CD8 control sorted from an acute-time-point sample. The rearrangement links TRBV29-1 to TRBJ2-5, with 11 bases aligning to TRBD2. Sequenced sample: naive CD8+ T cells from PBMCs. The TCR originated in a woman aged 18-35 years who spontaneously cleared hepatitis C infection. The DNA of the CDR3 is TGCAGCGTCTTGGGGAAATTAGCGGGAGGGTACCAAGAGACCCAGTACTTC. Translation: CSVLGKLAGGYQETQYF.